The 7 T cell receptor beta chains below come from one sample, sequenced in a study of T-cell memory formation after mild COVID-19. MiXCR was run by TCRdb on the 5' RACE reads, yielding one entry per CDR3 protein. This table holds about 560,000 distinct CDR3 sequences, roughly 21% found once. Sequences were obtained from PBMCs or a T cell subset sorted from them (not recorded which). These receptor sequences come from an adult woman who had mild COVID-19 (a few samples of this study predate the infection). Cell type and time point are not known.

This clonotype turned up a few times. The chain combines TRBV5-5 with TRBJ2-5; a possible D gene is TRBD2 (6 bases). The CDR3 extends over 15 amino acids. Trimming shortened V by 1 base and J by 5 bases, and 15 bases separated the two germline ends. The germline V gene encodes CDR1 SGHKS and CDR2 YYEKEE (reference sequence). CDR3: CASSLQGGSVETQYF. The CDR3 DNA reads TGTGCCAGCAGCTTGCAAGGAGGGTCCGTTGAGACCCAGTACTTC.

This clonotype was detected a few times. The rearrangement joins TRBV3-1 to TRBJ1-2, with unresolved D. This CDR3 comprises 15 residues. CDR1 is LGHDT, CDR2 YNNKEL, per germline (reference sequence). V was shortened by 0 bases and J by 4 bases, with 12 bases between the two germline ends. The CDR3 DNA reads TGTGCCAGCAGCCAAGACCTGACTTCACGCTATGGCTACACCTTC. Amino acids: CASSQDLTSRYGYTF.

This clonotype was counted between two and nine times. For the CDR3, the DNA is TGTGCCAGCCGCAGGAGTAGCGGGGAAGCAGATACGCAGTATTTT. Translation: CASRRSSGEADTQYF. This sequence joins TRBV4-2 and TRBJ2-3; 8 bases are a match to TRBD2. The CDR3 contains 15 residues. Germline CDR1 and CDR2: LGHNA and YNFKEQ. With V trimmed by 8 bases and J by 4 bases, 11 bases remained unmatched.

This clonotype was seen only a few times. The chain joins TRBV6-5 to TRBJ1-2; the D is unclear. Germline V gene sequence: CDR1 MNHEY, CDR2 SVGAGI. Deletions cut 8 bases from V and 6 bases from J, with 16 bases between. The CDR3 consists of 13 residues. The CDR3 is CASESGLGDGYTF. CDR3 nucleotide sequence: TGTGCCAGCGAGTCAGGCCTTGGAGATGGCTACACCTTC.

In this sample, this clonotype turned up a few times. The chain combines TRBV29-1 with TRBJ2-3; D gene unclear. Trimming took 2 bases from V and 4 from J, leaving 4 bases between them. This CDR3 comprises 11 residues. CDR1 is SQVTM and CDR2 is ANQGSEA in the germline V gene. The chain's CDR3 is CSVESADTQYF. The DNA for the CDR3 is TGCAGCGTTGAATCCGCAGATACGCAGTATTTT.

This clonotype came up a few times. The rearrangement links TRBV6-6 to TRBJ1-3; TRBD1 matches at 8 bases. After removal of 6 bases from V and 0 bases from J, the junction contained 7 bases not matched to a gene. The CDR3 extends over 16 amino acids. The germline V gene encodes CDR1 MNHNY and CDR2 SVGAGI (reference sequence). DNA of the CDR3: TGTGCCAGCAGCCCCGGACAGGGCTACTCTGGAAACACCATATATTTT. Its translation: CASSPGQGYSGNTIYF.

J is TRBJ2-4 and V is TRBV5-1; D might be TRBD2 (5 bases). Germline CDR1 reads SGHRS; CDR2 reads YFSETQ. This CDR3 comprises 13 residues. V lost 5 bases to trimming and J lost 5 bases, with 11 bases between them. CDR3 protein: CASRPLGENIQYF. CDR3 sequence (DNA): TGCGCCAGCAGACCTCTCGGGGAAAACATTCAGTACTTC.